This section outlines one T cell receptor (beta chain) sequence together with its context. The germline CDR1 and CDR2 sequences are WSHSY and SAAADI. The germline V and J ends were trimmed by 3 bases and 8 bases, with 13 bases remaining between them. The CDR3 is 13 amino acids. Sequenced by immunoSEQ multiplex PCR; TCRdb stores in-frame clones only, minus some. The table lists around 140,000 clones, 82% of them singletons. The sample belongs to a study of blood T cell repertoires in COVID-19. This sequence was found in a human donor with acute or convalescent COVID-19. The donor label of this sample is uncertain. The chain joins TRBV10-2 to TRBJ1-2; maybe TRBD1 (5 bases). Input material: peripheral blood. In nucleotides, the CDR3 is TGCGCCAGCAGTGACCCAGGGAAATTGGGCTACACCTTC. The encoded protein is CASSDPGKLGYTF.